This T cell receptor (beta chain) was sequenced for a study of blood T cell repertoires in COVID-19 (dated by TCRdb to about 2020). Concerning the study at large: Samples covering the acute and convalescent phases of COVID-19 were provided by collaborators in the United States, Italy and Spain. A de-identified subject ID, COVID-19 status, age in years and sex were almost always included in the sample metadata. Deeply sampled blood TCRbeta repertoires from subjects exposed to, actively infected with, or recovered from COVID-19 were included in the dataset. The repertoires were released in a freely available public database intended as a resource for research on the immune response to SARS-CoV-2. Where available, HLA class I and class II types were obtained from metadata supplied by the sample provider rather than from assay-based typing. The samples were drawn from the first 160 participants of the ongoing ImmuneRACE study and from some 1,300 subjects provided by 6 global collaborators. The prospective study material was composed of cDNA or gDNA derived from T cells, B-cell-depleted T cells, or PBMCs. Overall study results and their limits: The amount of clinical and demographic metadata varied by source and participant and was provided uncurated.

Whole blood was collected in K2EDTA tubes by collaborating institutions according to the institutions' own protocols. For TCRbeta analysis, collaborator samples were shipped as frozen whole blood, as isolated PBMCs, or as DNA extracted from either sample type. About this clone: Its antigen specificity is not known. No much larger clonotype is one base removed from it; base qualities were not supplied.

TCRbeta CDR3 regions were amplified from genomic DNA by means of the immunoSEQ Assay, a bias-controlled multiplex PCR. The study's own analysis went as follows. Within the assay, amplification of reference gene primers was used to estimate how many nucleated cells each sample contained. Sequence reads were collapsed and filtered to measure the absolute abundance of every unique TCRbeta CDR3 rearrangement. For each sample, productive Simpson clonality was calculated as the square root of Simpson's diversity index across productive rearrangements. TCRdb mirrors the immuneACCESS table, restricted to in-frame sequences. Some clones are absent from its copies; in checked studies, under half trace to an unresolved V gene, and the reason for the others is unknown. Clone size and V and J calls were adopted from that table, with D and trimming inferred from the DNA. The sample table shows fewer than 350,000 clones, and over 75% are seen once. The ten largest account for approximately 8.5% of the sample.

The clonotype comes from a young man with active or convalescent COVID-19. The sample comprised peripheral blood.

The CDR3 sequence is CASGLAGNNEQFF. In nucleotides, the sequence is TGTGCCAGCGGACTAGCGGGGAACAATGAGCAGTTCTTC. Recombination joined TRBV9 with TRBJ2-1, with 12 junctional bases fitting TRBD2. Based on the germline V gene, the CDR1 and CDR2 sequences are SGDLS and YYNGEE. The CDR3 covers 13 residues, taking in both the cysteine and the phenylalanine. This entry keeps only the CDR3 DNA: 39 bases, framed from base 1. Germline trimming: 7 bases from V, 5 bases from J; junction bases outside gene matches: 1.